A selection of T cell receptor beta chains follows, all from one sample in a study of T cell responses to AZD1222 COVID-19 vaccine. Some clones are missing from TCRdb's copy, which holds only in-frame ones; the method was immunoSEQ multiplex PCR. The sample shows roughly 98,000 clones, 85% to 90% of them seen only once. The sample was peripheral blood, taken 28 days after the second AZD1222 dose. These receptors were obtained from an adult who received the AZD1222 COVID-19 vaccine. Each CDR3 is given without its conserved first and last residue. Fields, in order: V gene, J gene, CDR3 protein.

TRBV14	TRBJ2-7	ASSQATGKVEQY
TRBV25-1	TRBJ2-7	ASSEFPQGVKQY
TRBV9	TRBJ2-1	ASSVGGGQNYNEQF
TRBV7-9	TRBJ1-2	ASSRGAGPYGYT
TRBV6-5	TRBJ1-4	ASSSTGGTNEKLF
TRBV6-5	TRBJ2-3	ASSYSTTRGTDTQY
TRBV6-5	TRBJ2-5	ATREGRRDVETQY
TRBV7-9	TRBJ1-2	ASSLTHPNYGYT
TRBV30	TRBJ1-1	AWRDGFNTEAF
TRBV6-5	TRBJ1-1	ASSYSKGAWTEAF
TRBV30	TRBJ2-7	AWSVLAGGPYEQY
TRBV11-2	TRBJ2-1	ASSLAVTTRSYNEQF
TRBV18	TRBJ1-5	ASSPAAGLNQPQH
TRBV18	TRBJ2-3	ASSPKSLGQGFADTQY
TRBV3-1/TRBV3-2	TRBJ1-5	ASSQGQGGQPQH
TRBV4-1	TRBJ1-5	ASSQDGQDVGDQPQH
TRBV28	TRBJ1-1	ASSTRGTAF
TRBV2	TRBJ2-7	ASRRDSTPSASYEQY
TRBV9	TRBJ2-5	ASSVGQETQY
TRBV30	TRBJ2-5	AWSANWLNKRETQY
TRBV6-2/TRBV6-3	TRBJ1-1	ASSKVQNTEAF
TRBV7-2	TRBJ2-7	ASSLVLGPTYEQY
TRBV6-5	TRBJ2-5	TSSPRGPTVETQY
TRBV19	TRBJ2-1	ASSSLASSYNEQF
TRBV14	TRBJ2-7	ASSRTSGGSEQY
TRBV6-1	TRBJ2-1	ASSEELASYNEQF
TRBV3-1/TRBV3-2	TRBJ1-2	ASSQERVGGYT
TRBV25-1	TRBJ1-5	ASSEAQGNQPQH
TRBV10-3	TRBJ2-1	AIRPATSYNEQF
TRBV28	TRBJ2-1	ASSFSWATYNEQF
TRBV24-1	TRBJ2-3	ATSDFPLTDTQY
TRBV19	TRBJ1-5	ASSKQGQGNGQPQH
TRBV6-2/TRBV6-3	TRBJ2-3	ASSSRDSPAGTQY
TRBV6-1	TRBJ1-2	ASSDPLLGGGYT
TRBV5-1	TRBJ2-2	ASSLHSGKVTGELF
TRBV28	TRBJ1-2	ASRGSGEGYGYT
TRBV7-8	TRBJ1-2	ASSSAWFRANYGYT
TRBV28	TRBJ1-2	ATFYYRSDGYT
TRBV24-1	TRBJ1-1	ATSDPSDREGAF
TRBV3-1/TRBV3-2	TRBJ1-1	ASSQGLNSAEAF
TRBV6-5	TRBJ1-1	ASRRVGTEAF
TRBV6-4	TRBJ1-2	ASSEGAGVYGYT
TRBV29-1	TRBJ2-7	SVLRGAGVSYEQY
TRBV7-8	TRBJ2-3	ASSTRGRGDTQY
TRBV12-5	TRBJ1-1	ASGLVQGVSTEAF
TRBV19	TRBJ2-7	ASSTGRGAYEQY
TRBV5-1	TRBJ1-6	ASSLGTGRGGSPLH
TRBV28	TRBJ1-5	ASSTGGFTGNQPQH
TRBV7-2	TRBJ1-5	ASSLGTGGASNQPQH
TRBV6-5	TRBJ1-2	ASSYSVGYGYT
TRBV6-5	TRBJ1-5	ASRVDIWDQPQH
TRBV9	TRBJ1-2	ASSVSGYGYT
TRBV6-5	TRBJ1-1	ASSWGRETEAF
TRBV6-5	TRBJ1-4	ASSPGWSNEKLF
TRBV6-5	TRBJ2-1	ASSYSGEVNEQF
TRBV7-6	TRBJ2-2	ASSSYGGANTGELF
TRBV7-8	TRBJ2-1	ASSLAGAGAYNEQF
TRBV10-3	TRBJ2-1	AITTGTSGNNEQF